This entry features one T cell receptor beta chain sequence. Antigen: not known. This CDR3 comprises 14 residues. V gave up 2 bases and J gave up 4 bases, with 10 bases separating them. Germline assignment: CDR1 MNHEY and CDR2 SMNVEV (reference sequence). These data belong to a study of cytomegalovirus exposure and HLA in healthy donors. Separate from the approximately 650-subject first cohort, the approximately 120-subject validation cohort was the one that the donors belonged to. This table comes from immunoSEQ multiplex PCR, and its TCRdb copy is limited to in-frame clones, with some not included. In the table there are 250,000 to 400,000 clones, around 87% of which are singletons. Regarding the study as a whole: Most TCR sequences were seen very rarely across donors, but some public TCRs occurred in many. The tendency of first-cohort TCR clusters to co-occur in the roughly 120 validation repertoires was identified by a subsequent analysis.

Sequencing was done on a sample of PBMCs. J is TRBJ2-3 and V is TRBV27; D is unclear. The receptor's source is a woman under 40 in good health and CMV-seropositive. The CDR3 DNA reads as TGTGCCAGCAGTTTAAGAGCCCGGGCAGATACGCAGTATTTT. Residues: CASSLRARADTQYF.